The T cell receptor beta chain described here comes from a study of T-cell reconstitution after alpha-beta-depleted transplantation in children. There are 14 residues in the CDR3. V lost 5 bases, J lost 0 bases, and 8 bases lay in between. Germline-derived CDR1 and CDR2 are MDHEN and SYDVKM. This sample's TCRbeta library carried unique molecular identifier barcodes. One entry per CDR3 protein, called by TCRdb with MiXCR from the PCR reads. The data hold 600,000 to 700,000 distinct CDR3 sequences, with about 15% observed a single time. Sequencing was performed on PBMCs from the stem cell graft donor, taken from the stem cell graft. The rearrangement joins TRBV28 to TRBJ2-4, with D perhaps matching TRBD1 (6 bases). This clonotype was sampled from a human donor who donated a stem cell graft to a child with acute myeloid leukemia. The CDR3 loop reads CASSGQLAKNIQYF. CDR3 nucleotides: TGTGCCAGCAGTGGACAGTTAGCCAAAAACATTCAGTACTTC.